Sequencing of this T cell receptor beta chain was carried out in a study of cytomegalovirus exposure and HLA in healthy donors. This clone was detected a few times. The target antigen is unknown. PCR was performed using 60 Vbeta and 13 Jbeta primers. This table comes from immunoSEQ multiplex PCR, and its TCRdb copy is limited to in-frame clones, with some not included. The sample yields around 180,000 clones, about 80% seen once. V was trimmed by 3 bases and J by 8 bases, leaving 13 bases between them. CDR3 length: 13 amino acids. Germline assignment: CDR1 SEHNR and CDR2 FQNEAQ (reference sequence). The study's findings and limits: Presence/absence analysis assumed near-uniform sequencing depth across donors. A later analysis found common viral pathogens apparently linked to several of the most significant clusters. Cytomegalovirus-associated TCR beta chains were listed, numbering 150 to 200.

V and J are TRBV7-9 and TRBJ1-2; unclear D gene. The sequence derives from a woman aged 18-29 years in good health and CMV-seropositive. The material sequenced was PBMCs. Written as DNA, the CDR3 is TGTGCCAGCAGCTTCGTTGACTCTCAAGGCTACACCTTC. This encodes CASSFVDSQGYTF. Based on the CDR3 plus reference TRBV7-9 and TRBJ1-2, the full variable domain is DTGVSQNPRHKITKRGQNVTFRCDPISEHNRLYWYRQTLGQGPEFLTYFQNEAQLEKSRLLSDRFSAERPKGSFSTLEIQRTEQGDSAMYLCASSFVDSQGYTFGSGTRLTVV.